The T cell receptor (beta chain) described here comes from a study of blood T cell repertoires in COVID-19. Study as a whole: Samples came from the United States, Italy and Spain, spanning acute and convalescent COVID-19.

The CDR3 consists of 17 residues. Germline V lookup: CDR1 SGHTA, CDR2 FQGNSA. With 4 bases removed from V and 0 bases from J, the gap between germline ends came to 17 bases. Profiling relied on immunoSEQ multiplex PCR, and the TCRdb table lists in-frame clones only, not all of them. The sample holds about 180,000 clones, about 81% seen once. The specimen sequenced was peripheral blood. The V gene is TRBV7-2, the J gene TRBJ2-3; D is possibly TRBD2 (5 bases). The clonotype comes from an elderly woman with COVID-19, enrolled during active disease. The CDR3 spells CASSSPRGRSSTDTQYF. The CDR3 DNA follows: TGTGCCAGCAGCTCCCCCCGAGGGAGAAGTAGCACAGATACGCAGTATTTT.